This TCR beta chain was captured in a study of blood T cell repertoires in COVID-19. CDR3 length: 14 residues. Germline CDR1 and CDR2: LNHDA and SQIVND (reference sequence). With 10 bases clipped from V and 1 base from J, the junction kept 3 bases outside the gene matches. This clone showed up just once. The assay was immunoSEQ multiplex PCR, and TCRdb's table has in-frame clones only and misses some. The sample has 200,000 or so clones; about nine tenths are singletons. Ages ranged from roughly 18 to 100 years, with residence in 20 to 30 US areas. Participants reported their clinical history, and cohort assignment relied on those reports.

The rearrangement joins TRBV19 to TRBJ2-2; TRBD2 aligns across 10 bases. The origin of this receptor is a woman aged 40-49 years with acute COVID-19. Material for sequencing was PBMCs or T cells enriched from blood (not recorded which). This CDR3 reads CATGLAVNTGELFF. The CDR3 region has the DNA TGTGCCACCGGACTAGCGGTGAACACCGGGGAGCTGTTTTTT.